Sequencing of this T cell receptor beta chain was carried out in a study of T cell responses to AZD1222 COVID-19 vaccine. Study conclusions and caveats: Baseline antibody screening turned up just a handful of seropositive AZD1222 recipients.

Measured with immunoSEQ multiplex PCR; TCRdb has only the in-frame clones, and not every one. Of around 80,000 clones in the sample, 92% are singletons; the top ten hold roughly 4.8%. Regarding this clone: Its target is not known.

Germline values: CDR1 MNHEY, CDR2 SMNVEV (reference sequence). The CDR3 consists of 14 residues. V was trimmed by 6 bases and J by 4 bases, leaving 15 bases between them. This TCR came from an adult who received the AZD1222 COVID-19 vaccine. This chain connects TRBV27 to TRBJ1-1; TRBD1 is a possible D gene (6 bases). This specimen was peripheral blood, taken 28 days after the second AZD1222 dose. The CDR3 DNA reads TGTGCCAGCAGCCTAAGCGGGGGCGGCACTGAAGCTTTCTTT. Protein product: CASSLSGGGTEAFF.